A single sample gave rise to the 9 T cell receptor beta chains below, sequenced in a study of CD8 T cells in Susac syndrome. With random hexamers, about 0.45 to 1 ug RNA was reverse transcribed. MiXCR, applied by TCRdb to the immunoSEQ multiplex PCR reads, yields one record per CDR3 protein. The sample has about 190,000 distinct CDR3 sequences; around 93% are singletons. The specimen was CD8+ T cells from PBMCs. Every receptor here comes from a human donor with Susac syndrome.

V usage is TRBV20-1 and J usage is TRBJ2-1, with a weak D call TRBD1 (5 bases). The CDR3 is 15 amino acids. Germline V gene sequence: CDR1 DFQATT, CDR2 SNEGSKA (reference sequence). The ends were cut back, 0 bases at V and 7 bases at J, with 16 bases in the middle. CDR3 loop: CSAREPPTDPNEQFF. For the CDR3, the DNA is TGCAGTGCTAGAGAGCCACCGACAGACCCGAATGAGCAGTTCTTC.

J is TRBJ1-2 and V is TRBV4-1; no definite D call. Germline lookup yields CDR1 MGHRA and CDR2 YSYEKL. V was cut by 0 bases and J by 8 bases, with 4 bases left in between. The CDR3 is 11 residues long. The CDR3 reads CASSQDRGYTF. CDR3 coding DNA: TGCGCCAGCAGCCAAGATAGAGGCTACACCTTC.

The chain employs TRBV19 and TRBJ1-1; D not certain. CDR3 length: 13 residues. The germline V gene encodes CDR1 LNHDA and CDR2 SQIVND (reference sequence). Trimming stripped 4 bases from V and 6 bases from J, with 12 bases between. As DNA, the CDR3 is TGTGCCAGTAGTACCGCTCGGGAGTCTGAAGCTTTCTTT. It yields the protein CASSTARESEAFF.

V is TRBV12-3 or TRBV12-4 and J is TRBJ2-2; D not resolved. V was cut by 5 bases and J by 0 bases, with 10 bases left in between. CDR3 length: 15 residues. CDR3 sequence reads: CASSPSLANTGELFF. The CDR3 nucleotides read TGTGCCAGCAGTCCTAGTCTAGCGAACACCGGGGAGCTGTTTTTT.

The chain is built from TRBV9 and TRBJ2-5; tentative D call: TRBD2 (5 bases). V lost 0 bases and J lost 5, with 5 bases in between. Germline loops: CDR1 SGDLS, CDR2 YYNGEE. The CDR3 is 12 residues long. DNA for the CDR3: TGTGCCAGCAGCGTAGGAGGGGAGACCCAGTACTTC. Its translation: CASSVGGETQYF. The full variable domain, with the rest looked up from reference TRBV9 and TRBJ2-5, is DSGVTQTPKHLITATGQRVTLRCSPRSGDLSVYWYQQSLDQGLQFLIQYYNGEERAKGNILERFSAQQFPDLHSELNLSSLELGDSALYFCASSVGGETQYFGPGTRLLVL.

The chain links TRBV7-9 to TRBJ2-7; D not certain. The length of the CDR3 is 13 residues. V lost 0 bases to trimming and J lost 2 bases, with 5 bases between them. Germline V gene sequence: CDR1 SEHNR, CDR2 FQNEAQ (reference sequence). CDR3 coding DNA: TGTGCCAGCAGCTTAGCCGCCCCCTACGAGCAGTACTTC. Translation gives CASSLAAPYEQYF.

This chain joins TRBV9 and TRBJ2-7; a possible D gene is TRBD1 (5 bases). V was clipped by 0 bases and J by 2 bases, with 9 bases between them. CDR3 length equals 14 residues. Germline V CDR1 and CDR2: SGDLS, YYNGEE. DNA of the CDR3: TGTGCCAGCAGCGTAGACGGACAAACCTACGAGCAGTACTTC. Protein product: CASSVDGQTYEQYF.

This clonotype was seen just once. This chain uses TRBV12-3 or TRBV12-4 with TRBJ1-4, with a weak D call TRBD1 (5 bases). With 6 bases removed from V and 7 bases from J, the gap between germline ends came to 18 bases. The CDR3 is made up of 15 amino acids. CDR3: CASRGEDTEGEKLFF. The CDR3 DNA reads TGTGCCAGCAGAGGCGAGGACACGGAGGGTGAAAAACTGTTTTTT.

The chain employs TRBV4-1 and TRBJ1-5; tentative D call: TRBD1 (5 bases). The CDR3 runs to 15 residues. Germline CDR1 reads MGHRA; CDR2 reads YSYEKL. V lost 3 bases to trimming and J lost 4 bases, with 13 bases between them. The CDR3 nucleotides are TGCGCCAGCAGCCATCCAGGGTTAGGAAATCAGCCCCAGCATTTT. Translation gives CASSHPGLGNQPQHF.